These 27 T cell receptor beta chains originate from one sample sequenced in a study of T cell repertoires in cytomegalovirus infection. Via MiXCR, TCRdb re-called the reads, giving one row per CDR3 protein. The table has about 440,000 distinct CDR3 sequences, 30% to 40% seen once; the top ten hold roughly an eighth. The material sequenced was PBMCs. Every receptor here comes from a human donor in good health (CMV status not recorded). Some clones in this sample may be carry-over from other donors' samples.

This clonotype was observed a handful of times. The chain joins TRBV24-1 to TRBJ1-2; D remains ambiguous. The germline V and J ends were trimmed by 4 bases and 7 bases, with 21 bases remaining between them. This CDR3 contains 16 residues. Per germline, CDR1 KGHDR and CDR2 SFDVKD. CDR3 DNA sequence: TGTGCCACCAGTGACCCCCGTAAGTCCGACTTGGGTGGCTACACCTTC. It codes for CATSDPRKSDLGGYTF.

As DNA, the CDR3 is TGTGCCAGTCTCGGTCGTACAGGGAGCTCCTACGAGCAGTACTTC. Translation: CASLGRTGSSYEQYF. The chain recombines TRBV19 with TRBJ2-7; D is perhaps TRBD1 (6 bases). With 8 bases removed from V and 0 bases from J, the gap between germline ends came to 17 bases. This CDR3 region has 15 residues. The V gene's germline CDR1 is LNHDA and CDR2 SQIVND (reference sequence).

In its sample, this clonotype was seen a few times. The chain's CDR3 is CASSVEYYETQYF. In DNA, the CDR3 is TGTGCCAGCAGCGTAGAATATTACGAGACCCAGTACTTC. The gene calls are TRBV9 and TRBJ2-5; D is uncertain. Germline lookup yields CDR1 SGDLS and CDR2 YYNGEE. V gave up 0 bases and J gave up 5 bases, with 8 bases separating them. This CDR3 comprises 13 residues. The full variable domain, in which reference TRBV9 and TRBJ2-5 provide the parts outside the CDR3, is DSGVTQTPKHLITATGQRVTLRCSPRSGDLSVYWYQQSLDQGLQFLIQYYNGEERAKGNILERFSAQQFPDLHSELNLSSLELGDSALYFCASSVEYYETQYFGPGTRLLVL.

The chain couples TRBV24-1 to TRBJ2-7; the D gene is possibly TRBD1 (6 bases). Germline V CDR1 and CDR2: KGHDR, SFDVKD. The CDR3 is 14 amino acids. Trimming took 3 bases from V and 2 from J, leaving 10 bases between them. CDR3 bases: TGTGCCACCAGTGATCAGGGGTACCCCTACGAGCAGTACTTC. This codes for CATSDQGYPYEQYF.

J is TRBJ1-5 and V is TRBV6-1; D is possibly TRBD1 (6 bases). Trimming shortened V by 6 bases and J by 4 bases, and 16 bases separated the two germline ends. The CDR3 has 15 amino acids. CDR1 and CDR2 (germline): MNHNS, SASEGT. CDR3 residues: CASSKTGNQNQPQHF. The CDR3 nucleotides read TGTGCCAGCAGCAAAACAGGGAATCAAAATCAGCCCCAGCATTTT.

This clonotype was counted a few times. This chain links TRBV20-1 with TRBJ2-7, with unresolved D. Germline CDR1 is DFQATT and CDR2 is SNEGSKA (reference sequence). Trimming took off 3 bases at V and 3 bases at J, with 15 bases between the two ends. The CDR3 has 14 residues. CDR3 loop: CSARVPTTVYEQYF. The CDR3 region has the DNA TGCAGTGCTAGGGTTCCGACAACCGTCTACGAGCAGTACTTC.

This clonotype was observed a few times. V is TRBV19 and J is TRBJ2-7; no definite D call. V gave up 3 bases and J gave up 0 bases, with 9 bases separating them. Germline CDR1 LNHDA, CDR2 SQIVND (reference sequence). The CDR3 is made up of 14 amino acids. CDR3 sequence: CASSISAGSYEQYF. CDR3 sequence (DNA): TGTGCCAGTAGTATCTCGGCCGGCTCCTACGAGCAGTACTTC.

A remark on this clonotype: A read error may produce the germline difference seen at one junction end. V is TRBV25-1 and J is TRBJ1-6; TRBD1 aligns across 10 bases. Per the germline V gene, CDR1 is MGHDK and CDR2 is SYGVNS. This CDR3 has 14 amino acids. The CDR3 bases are TGTGCCAGCAGTAAGACAGGGGGCCCTTCACCCCCCCACTTT. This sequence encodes CASSKTGGPSPPHF.

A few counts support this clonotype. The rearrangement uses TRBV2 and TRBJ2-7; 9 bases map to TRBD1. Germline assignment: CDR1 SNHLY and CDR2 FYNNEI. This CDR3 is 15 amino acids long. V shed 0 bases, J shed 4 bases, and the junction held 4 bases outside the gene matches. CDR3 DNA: TGTGCCAGCAGTGAAGCCCGGACAGGGGTATACGAGCAGTACTTC. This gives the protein CASSEARTGVYEQYF.

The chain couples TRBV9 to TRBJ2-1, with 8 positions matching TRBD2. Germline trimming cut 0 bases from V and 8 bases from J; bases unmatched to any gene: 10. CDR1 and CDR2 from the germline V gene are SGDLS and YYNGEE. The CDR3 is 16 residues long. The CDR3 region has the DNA TGTGCCAGCAGCGTAGGAGGCGGGGGGAGGTTTGATGAGCAGTTCTTC. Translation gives CASSVGGGGRFDEQFF.

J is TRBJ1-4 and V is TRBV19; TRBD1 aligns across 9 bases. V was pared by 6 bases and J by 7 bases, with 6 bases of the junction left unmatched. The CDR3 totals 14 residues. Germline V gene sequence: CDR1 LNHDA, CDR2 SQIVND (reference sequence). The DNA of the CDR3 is TGTGCCAGTAGCACCGGGACAGGGTCTGAAAAACTGTTTTTT. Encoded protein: CASSTGTGSEKLFF.

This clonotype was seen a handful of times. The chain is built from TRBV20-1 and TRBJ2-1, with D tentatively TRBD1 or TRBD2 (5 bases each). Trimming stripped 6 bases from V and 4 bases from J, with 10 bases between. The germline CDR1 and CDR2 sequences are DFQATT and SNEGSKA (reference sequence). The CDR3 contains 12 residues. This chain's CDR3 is CSAGTVYNEQFF. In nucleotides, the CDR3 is TGCAGTGCCGGGACGGTTTACAATGAGCAGTTCTTC.

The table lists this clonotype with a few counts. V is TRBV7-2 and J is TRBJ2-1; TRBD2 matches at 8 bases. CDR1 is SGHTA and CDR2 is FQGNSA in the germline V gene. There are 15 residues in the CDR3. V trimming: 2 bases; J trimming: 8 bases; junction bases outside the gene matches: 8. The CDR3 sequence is CASSLKPGLGYEQFF. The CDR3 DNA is TGTGCCAGCAGCTTAAAACCGGGACTAGGGTATGAGCAGTTCTTC. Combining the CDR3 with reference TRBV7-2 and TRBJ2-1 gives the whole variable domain GAGVSQSPSNKVTEKGKDVELRCDPISGHTALYWYRQSLGQGLEFLIYFQGNSAPDKSGLPSDRFSAERTGGSVSTLTIQRTQQEDSAVYLCASSLKPGLGYEQFFGPGTRLTVL.

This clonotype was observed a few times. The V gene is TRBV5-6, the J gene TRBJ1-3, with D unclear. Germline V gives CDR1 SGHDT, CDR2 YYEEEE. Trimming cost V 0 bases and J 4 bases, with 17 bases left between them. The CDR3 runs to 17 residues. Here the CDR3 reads CASSLVNGGERGNTIYF. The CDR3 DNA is TGTGCCAGCAGCTTGGTTAACGGTGGCGAGCGAGGAAACACCATATATTTT.

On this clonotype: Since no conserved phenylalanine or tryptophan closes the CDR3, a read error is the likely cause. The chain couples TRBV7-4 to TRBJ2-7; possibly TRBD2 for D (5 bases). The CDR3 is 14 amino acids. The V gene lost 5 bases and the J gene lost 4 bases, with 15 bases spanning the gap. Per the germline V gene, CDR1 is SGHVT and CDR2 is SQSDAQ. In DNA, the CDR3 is TGTGCCAGCAGCCGGACTGCCGGCCCTTACGAGCAGTACTTA. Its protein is CASSRTAGPYEQYL.

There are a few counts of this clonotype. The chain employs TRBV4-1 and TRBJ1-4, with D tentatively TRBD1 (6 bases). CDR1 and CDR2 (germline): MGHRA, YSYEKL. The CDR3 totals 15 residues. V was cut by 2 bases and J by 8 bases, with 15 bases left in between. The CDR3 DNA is TGCGCCAGCAGCCAACGGACAGACTCCGCGGAAAAACTGTTTTTT. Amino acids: CASSQRTDSAEKLFF.

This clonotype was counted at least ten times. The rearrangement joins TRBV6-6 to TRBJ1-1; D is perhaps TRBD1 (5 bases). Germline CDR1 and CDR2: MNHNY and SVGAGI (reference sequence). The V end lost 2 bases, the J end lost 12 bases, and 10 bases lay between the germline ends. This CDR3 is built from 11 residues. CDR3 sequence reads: CASSYGAEPFF. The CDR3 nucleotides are TGTGCCAGCAGTTACGGGGCGGAACCTTTCTTT.

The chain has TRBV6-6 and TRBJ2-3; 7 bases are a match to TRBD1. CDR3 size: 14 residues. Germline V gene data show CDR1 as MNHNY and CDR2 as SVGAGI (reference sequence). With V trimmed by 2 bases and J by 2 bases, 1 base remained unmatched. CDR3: CASSYGTDTDTQYF. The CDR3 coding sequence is TGTGCCAGCAGTTACGGGACAGACACAGATACGCAGTATTTT.

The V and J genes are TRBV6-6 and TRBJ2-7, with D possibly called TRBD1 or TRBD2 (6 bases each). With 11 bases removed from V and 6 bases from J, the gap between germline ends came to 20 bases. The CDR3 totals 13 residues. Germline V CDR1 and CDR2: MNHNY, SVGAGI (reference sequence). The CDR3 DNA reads TGTGCCCGCGGGCCAGTCGGAGGGGGCGAGCAGTACTTC. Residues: CARGPVGGGEQYF.

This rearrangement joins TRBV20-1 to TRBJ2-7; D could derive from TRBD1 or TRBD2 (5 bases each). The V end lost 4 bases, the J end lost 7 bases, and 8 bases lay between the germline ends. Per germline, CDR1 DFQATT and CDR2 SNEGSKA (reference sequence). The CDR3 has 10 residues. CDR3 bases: TGCAGTGCTATTGAGGGGGAGCAGTACTTC. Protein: CSAIEGEQYF.

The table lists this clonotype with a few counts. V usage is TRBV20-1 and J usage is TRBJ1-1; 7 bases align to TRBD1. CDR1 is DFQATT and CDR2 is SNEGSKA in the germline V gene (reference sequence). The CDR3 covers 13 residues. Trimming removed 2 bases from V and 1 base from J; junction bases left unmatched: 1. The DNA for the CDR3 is TGCAGTGCTAGACGGACAGGGAACACTGAAGCTTTCTTT. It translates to CSARRTGNTEAFF.

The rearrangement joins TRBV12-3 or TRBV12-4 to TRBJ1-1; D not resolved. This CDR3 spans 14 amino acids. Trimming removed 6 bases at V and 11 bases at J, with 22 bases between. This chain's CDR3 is CASSATGRGRWAFF. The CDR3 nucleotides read TGTGCCAGCAGCGCAACGGGTAGAGGCCGGTGGGCTTTCTTT.

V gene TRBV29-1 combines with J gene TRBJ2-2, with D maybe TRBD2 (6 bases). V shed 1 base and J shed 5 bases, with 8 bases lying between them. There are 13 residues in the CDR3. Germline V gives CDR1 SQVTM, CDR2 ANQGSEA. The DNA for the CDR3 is TGCAGCGTTGAAGGCGGGGCAACCGGGGAGCTGTTTTTT. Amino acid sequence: CSVEGGATGELFF.

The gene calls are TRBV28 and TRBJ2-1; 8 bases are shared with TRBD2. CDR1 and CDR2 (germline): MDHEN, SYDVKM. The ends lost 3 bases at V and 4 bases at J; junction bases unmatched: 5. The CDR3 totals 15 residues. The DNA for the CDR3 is TGTGCCAGCAGTTTGCCCCGGGGGGGATACAATGAGCAGTTCTTC. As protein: CASSLPRGGYNEQFF.

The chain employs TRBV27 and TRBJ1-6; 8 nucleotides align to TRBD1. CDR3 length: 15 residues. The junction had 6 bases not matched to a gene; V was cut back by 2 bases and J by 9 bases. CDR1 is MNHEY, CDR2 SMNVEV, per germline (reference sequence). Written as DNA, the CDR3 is TGTGCCAGCAGTTTACAACAGGGGGTAGGTTCACCCCTCCACTTT. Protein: CASSLQQGVGSPLHF.

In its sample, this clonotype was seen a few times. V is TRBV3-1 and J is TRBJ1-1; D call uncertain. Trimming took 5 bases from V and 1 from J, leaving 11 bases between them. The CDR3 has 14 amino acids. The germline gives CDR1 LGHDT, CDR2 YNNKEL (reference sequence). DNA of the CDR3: TGTGCCAGCAGCTCCTTAACCTGGAACACTGAAGCTTTCTTT. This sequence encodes CASSSLTWNTEAFF.

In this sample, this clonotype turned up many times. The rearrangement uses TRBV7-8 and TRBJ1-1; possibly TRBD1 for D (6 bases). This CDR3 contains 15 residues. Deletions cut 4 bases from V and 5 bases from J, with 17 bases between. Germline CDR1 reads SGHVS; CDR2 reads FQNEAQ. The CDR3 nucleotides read TGTGCCAGCAGCTCATTAACAGGGATACGGACTGAAGCTTTCTTT. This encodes CASSSLTGIRTEAFF. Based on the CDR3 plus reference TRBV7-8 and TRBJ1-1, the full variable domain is GAGVSQSPRYKVAKRGQDVALRCDPISGHVSLFWYQQALGQGPEFLTYFQNEAQLDKSGLPSDRFFAERPEGSVSTLKIQRTQQEDSAVYLCASSSLTGIRTEAFFGQGTRLTVV.